The entry below gives a single T cell receptor beta chain sequence along with its context. Its antigen is unidentified. Investigators performed immunoSEQ version v3.0 at survey level. Clones were read by immunoSEQ multiplex PCR, and TCRdb kept only the in-frame ones, dropping some. The top ten clones hold about 10% of a sample with nearly 20,000 clones, roughly 78% of them seen once. The sample originates from a study of long-term antiretroviral therapy in people with HIV. Broader study findings: Subsequent to ART, diversity was augmented yet persisted below that of transplant donor controls.

The CDR3 has 15 amino acids. After removal of 3 bases from V and 3 bases from J, the junction contained 7 bases not matched to a gene. Germline V gives CDR1 SGHTS, CDR2 YDEGEE. The sequencing used unsorted PBMCs, collected 0.2 years after starting antiretroviral therapy. The chain employs TRBV5-8 and TRBJ2-3; the match to TRBD1 covers 7 bases. This TCR was sampled from a woman aged 40 to 49 with HIV. The CDR3 is CASSSSGRGTDTQYF. The CDR3 DNA sequence: TGTGCCAGCAGCTCCTCCGGCAGGGGGACAGATACGCAGTATTTT.